This T cell receptor (beta chain) was profiled in a study of T cell responses to AZD1222 COVID-19 vaccine. General study points: The study sampled repertoires only after the peak T cell response. Only a handful of AZD1222 recipients tested seropositive at baseline. Vaccination with two AZD1222 doses was followed by a rise in Spike-specific TCR breadth and depth. The CD4 TCRs associated with vaccination extended across spike and predominated at 160-218 and 743-854.

The repertoire was sequenced with immunoSEQ multiplex PCR; TCRdb's copy has only in-frame clones and lacks some. In the table there are approximately 20,000 clones, around 82% of which are singletons. This CDR3 comprises 13 residues. Trimming left V 4 bases short and J 3 bases short, with 10 bases between. Germline values: CDR1 SGHAT, CDR2 FQNNGV. A word on this clone: Its target is unknown.

This sequence originates from an adult in good health. Sequenced here: peripheral blood, sampled on day 0 of AZD1222 vaccination. The genes are TRBV11-2 and TRBJ2-7; TRBD1 is a possible D gene (6 bases). The CDR3 DNA follows: TGTGCCAGCAGCTACGGACAGCTCTACGAGCAGTACTTC. Translated: CASSYGQLYEQYF. Variable domain in full (rest from reference TRBV11-2 and TRBJ2-7): EAGVAQSPRYKIIEKRQSVAFWCNPISGHATLYWYQQILGQGPKLLIQFQNNGVVDDSQLPKDRFSAERLKGVDSTLKIQPAKLEDSAVYLCASSYGQLYEQYFGPGTRLTVT.